The 13 T cell receptor beta chains below were found in one sample sequenced in a study of cytomegalovirus exposure and HLA in healthy donors. With 60 Vbeta and 13 Jbeta primers, the PCR was carried out. Clones were sequenced by immunoSEQ multiplex PCR, and TCRdb holds only the in-frame ones, with some missing. The table has roughly 200,000 clones, approximately 88% seen once. The specimen sequenced was PBMCs. The source is a boy younger than 10 in good health and CMV-seronegative.

This clone showed up just once. The chain has TRBV9 and TRBJ1-2, with a weak D call TRBD1 (5 bases). The CDR3 has 14 residues. Germline CDR1 reads SGDLS; CDR2 reads YYNGEE. V was shortened by 5 bases and J by 1 base, with 12 bases between the two germline ends. The CDR3 protein is CASSTGVNNYGYTF. Here the CDR3 DNA reads TGTGCCAGCAGTACGGGGGTAAATAACTATGGCTACACCTTC.

The CDR3 DNA reads TGCGCCAGCAGCCCGAACCGCGGTGAAGCTTTCTTT. Protein product: CASSPNRGEAFF. The rearrangement joins TRBV5-1 to TRBJ1-1, with D uncertain. The V and J ends lost 4 bases and 7 bases respectively, with 11 bases between them. Germline loops: CDR1 SGHRS, CDR2 YFSETQ. There are 12 residues in the CDR3.

The CDR3 DNA is TGCGCCAGCAGCGTCAGGTTGGGGAGGGAGCTTTCGGGTGAGCAGTACTTC. Translated, it gives CASSVRLGRELSGEQYF. The V and J genes are TRBV5-1 and TRBJ2-7, with 7 nucleotides matching TRBD2. V lost 4 bases to trimming and J lost 7 bases; unmatched junction nucleotides: 20. The CDR3 runs to 17 residues. Germline CDR1 reads SGHRS; CDR2 reads YFSETQ. Using reference TRBV5-1 and TRBJ2-7 for the parts outside the CDR3, the full variable domain is KAGVTQTPRYLIKTRGQQVTLSCSPISGHRSVSWYQQTPGQGLQFLFEYFSETQRNKGNFPGRFSGRQFSNSRSEMNVSTLELGDSALYLCASSVRLGRELSGEQYFGPGTRLTVT.

In its sample, this clone was seen once. The J gene is TRBJ2-7, the V gene TRBV30, with D tentatively TRBD1 (6 bases). Trimming left V 0 bases short and J 1 base short, with 13 bases between. Germline V gives CDR1 GTSNPN, CDR2 SVGIG (reference sequence). The CDR3 has 15 amino acids. CDR3 residues: CAWSVGGTISYEQYF. CDR3 DNA: TGTGCCTGGAGTGTGGGTGGGACAATATCCTACGAGCAGTACTTC.

The chain links TRBV5-6 to TRBJ2-7; a possible D gene is TRBD1 (6 bases). Germline values: CDR1 SGHDT, CDR2 YYEEEE. V lost 1 base, J lost 3 bases, and 11 bases lay in between. This CDR3 comprises 14 residues. CDR3 residues: CASSLKWTVYEQYF. The DNA for the CDR3 is TGTGCCAGCAGCTTGAAGTGGACAGTCTACGAGCAGTACTTC.

This clone was observed a single time. The chain employs TRBV19 and TRBJ1-4, with 8 bases fitting TRBD1. Per the germline V gene, CDR1 is LNHDA and CDR2 is SQIVND (reference sequence). Trimming took 5 bases from V and 5 from J; bases not matched to a gene: 7. This CDR3 region has 15 residues. The CDR3, as DNA: TGTGCCAGTAGTCCAGGGACAGGAGAGAATGAAAAACTGTTTTTT. Amino acid sequence: CASSPGTGENEKLFF.

V usage is TRBV11-3 and J usage is TRBJ2-7, with D possibly being TRBD2 (6 bases). V shed 1 base and J shed 5 bases, with 12 bases lying between them. The germline gives CDR1 SGHNT, CDR2 YENEEA. The CDR3 runs to 14 residues. In DNA form, the CDR3 reads TGTGCCAGCAGCTTAGGGGGACTTAAAAACGAGCAGTACTTC. It is translated as CASSLGGLKNEQYF.

The genes are TRBV2 and TRBJ2-2; tentatively, D is TRBD1 (6 bases). Germline-derived CDR1 and CDR2 are SNHLY and FYNNEI. The CDR3 runs 15 residues. Trimming stripped 7 bases from V and 2 bases from J, with 14 bases between. CDR3 DNA: TGTGCCAGCACCGAACAGGGCGTAAACACCGGGGAGCTGTTTTTT. It yields the protein CASTEQGVNTGELFF.

The V call is TRBV12-5, the J call TRBJ2-5, with a possible D match to TRBD2 (5 bases). The CDR3 runs 15 residues. The V end was cut by 0 bases, the J end by 1 base, with 9 bases between. The germline CDR1 and CDR2 sequences are LGHNT and FRNRAP. CDR3 nucleotide sequence: TGTGCTAGTGGTTTGGTACCCGCGGGCCAAGAGACCCAGTACTTC. Its protein is CASGLVPAGQETQYF. Full variable domain (rest looked up from reference TRBV12-5 and TRBJ2-5): DARVTQTPRHKVTEMGQEVTMRCQPILGHNTVFWYRQTMMQGLELLAYFRNRAPLDDSGMPKDRFSAEMPDATLATLKIQPSEPRDSAVYFCASGLVPAGQETQYFGPGTRLLVL.

The rearrangement joins TRBV27 to TRBJ2-7, with 11 bases matching TRBD1. CDR3 size: 14 residues. The junction had 5 bases not matched to a gene; V was cut back by 6 bases and J by 4 bases. Germline V CDR1 and CDR2: MNHEY, SMNVEV (reference sequence). The CDR3 loop reads CASSSGTGGYEQYF. Written as DNA, the CDR3 is TGTGCCAGCAGCTCCGGGACAGGGGGGTACGAGCAGTACTTC.

The chain employs TRBV10-3 and TRBJ2-3, with D tentatively TRBD1 (5 bases). The CDR3 runs 13 residues. CDR1 ENHRY and CDR2 SYGVKD come from the germline V gene. Between the trimmed V and J ends, which lost 3 bases and 6 bases, there was a span of 10 bases. CDR3 nucleotide sequence: TGTGCCATCAGTGACAGGGTCATCGATACGCAGTATTTT. This encodes CAISDRVIDTQYF.

V gene TRBV6-1 combines with J gene TRBJ2-1; 8 bases match TRBD1. This CDR3 contains 14 residues. V gave up 6 bases and J gave up 8 bases; unmatched junction bases: 9. Germline V CDR1 and CDR2: MNHNS, SASEGT. The CDR3 nucleotides are TGTGCCAGCAGGGATCAGGGGGCCGGGGATGAGCAGTTCTTC. It translates to CASRDQGAGDEQFF.

V is TRBV2 and J is TRBJ2-5; maybe TRBD2 (7 bases). The DNA end favors TRBJ2-7, so the J call may be wrong. Germline CDR1 and CDR2: SNHLY and FYNNEI. The CDR3 is made up of 13 amino acids. The CDR3 sequence is CASLEEGGYEQYF. The CDR3 DNA sequence: TGTGCCAGCCTGGAGGAGGGGGGGTACGAGCAGTACTTC.